The 3 T cell receptor beta chains below were found in one sample sequenced in a study of cytomegalovirus exposure and HLA in healthy donors. PCR involved 60 Vbeta and 13 Jbeta primers. TCRdb keeps only in-frame clones here, not all; method: immunoSEQ multiplex PCR. Of 85,000 to 120,000 clones in the sample, around four fifths were seen once. The sample taken for sequencing was PBMCs. The receptors come from a man aged 35 to 55 in good health and CMV-seronegative.

The chain employs TRBV27 and TRBJ2-1, with TRBD1 matching 9 bases. CDR3 length: 14 residues. Germline V gene data show CDR1 as MNHEY and CDR2 as SMNVEV (reference sequence). J was trimmed by 6 bases and V by 6 bases; bases with no gene match: 6. CDR3 nucleotides: TGTGCCAGCAGCCTCCGGGACAGGGCCAATGAGCAGTTCTTC. Translating it yields CASSLRDRANEQFF.

As DNA, the CDR3 is TGTGCCAGCATCAGGGGCCCCACCTACACCTTC. It encodes CASIRGPTYTF. The chain carries TRBV5-4 and TRBJ1-2; tentative D call: TRBD1 (6 bases). Germline CDR1 and CDR2: SGHNT and YYREEE (reference sequence). This CDR3 is 11 amino acids long. The V end lost 6 bases, the J end lost 10 bases, and 13 bases lay between the germline ends.

The chain uses TRBV12-5 and TRBJ2-5; possible D gene TRBD2, 6 bases. Germline V lookup: CDR1 LGHNT, CDR2 FRNRAP. The CDR3 sequence is 15 residues long. V lost 6 bases, J lost 3 bases, and 17 bases lay in between. DNA for the CDR3: TGTGCTAGTGGCCCCGGCTATGGGGGGAAAGAGACCCAGTACTTC. As protein: CASGPGYGGKETQYF.